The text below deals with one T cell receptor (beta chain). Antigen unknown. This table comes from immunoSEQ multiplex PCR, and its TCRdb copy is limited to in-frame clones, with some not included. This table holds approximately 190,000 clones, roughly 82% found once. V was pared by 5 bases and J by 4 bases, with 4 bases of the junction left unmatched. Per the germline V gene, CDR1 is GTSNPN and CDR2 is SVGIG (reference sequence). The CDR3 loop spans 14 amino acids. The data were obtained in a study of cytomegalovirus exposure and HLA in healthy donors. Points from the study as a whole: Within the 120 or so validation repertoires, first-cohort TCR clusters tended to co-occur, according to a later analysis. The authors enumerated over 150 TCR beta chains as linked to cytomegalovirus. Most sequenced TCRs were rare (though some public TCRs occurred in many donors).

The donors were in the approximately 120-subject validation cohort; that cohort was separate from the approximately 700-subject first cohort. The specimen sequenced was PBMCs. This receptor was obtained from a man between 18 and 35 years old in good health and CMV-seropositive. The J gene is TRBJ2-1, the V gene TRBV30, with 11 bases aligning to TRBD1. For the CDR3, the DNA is TGTGCCTGGTGGGGACAGGGGGGTTACAATGAGCAGTTCTTC. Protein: CAWWGQGGYNEQFF.